This T cell receptor beta chain was identified during a study of T cell changes during pregnancy in multiple sclerosis. Profiled with immunoSEQ multiplex PCR; TCRdb holds only in-frame clones, not every one. The sample carries around 56,000 clones, about nine tenths recorded once. The germline gives CDR1 MDHEN, CDR2 SYDVKM. V lost 5 bases to trimming and J lost 14 bases; unmatched junction nucleotides: 12. The length of the CDR3 is 13 residues. This TCR derives from a female donor in good health, enrolled as a control in a pregnancy study. The chain has TRBV28 and TRBJ1-2; the match to TRBD1 covers 9 bases. The starting material was peripheral blood, obtained in the first trimester of pregnancy. Here the CDR3 reads CASSQPLQGACTF. The DNA for the CDR3 is TGTGCCAGCAGTCAACCATTACAGGGGGCGTGTACCTTC.